This T cell receptor (beta chain) was recovered during a study of T cell repertoires in cytomegalovirus infection. The CDR3 totals 15 residues. Germline CDR1 and CDR2: MGHRA and YSYEKL. The V end lost 3 bases, the J end lost 0 bases, and 11 bases lay between the germline ends. This clonotype was counted at least ten times. One entry per CDR3 protein results from TCRdb running MiXCR on the reads. Among some 180,000 distinct CDR3 sequences listed, approximately 9.6% were seen once. Sequenced input: PBMCs. This clonotype originated in a human donor in good health (CMV status not recorded). Some clones in this sample may be carry-over from other donors' samples. This chain uses TRBV4-1 with TRBJ1-1; D gene uncertain. The CDR3 nucleotides read TGCGCCAGCAGCCAGGAGACTGGTATGAACACTGAAGCTTTCTTT. Translating it yields CASSQETGMNTEAFF.